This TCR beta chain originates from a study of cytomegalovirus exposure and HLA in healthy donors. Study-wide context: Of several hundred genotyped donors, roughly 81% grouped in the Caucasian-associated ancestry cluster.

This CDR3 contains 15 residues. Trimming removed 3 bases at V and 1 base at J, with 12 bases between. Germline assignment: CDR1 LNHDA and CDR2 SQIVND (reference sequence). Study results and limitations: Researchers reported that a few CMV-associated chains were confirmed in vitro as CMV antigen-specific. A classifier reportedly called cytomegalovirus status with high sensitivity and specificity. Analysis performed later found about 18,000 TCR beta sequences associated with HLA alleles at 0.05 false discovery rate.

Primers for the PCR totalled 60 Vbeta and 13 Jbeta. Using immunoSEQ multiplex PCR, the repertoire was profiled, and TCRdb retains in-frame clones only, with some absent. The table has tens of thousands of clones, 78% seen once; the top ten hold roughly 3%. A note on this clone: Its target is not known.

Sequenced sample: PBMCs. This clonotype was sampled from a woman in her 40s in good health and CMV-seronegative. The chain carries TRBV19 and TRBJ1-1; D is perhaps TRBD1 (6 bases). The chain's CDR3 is CASSILRGANTEAFF. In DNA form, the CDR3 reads TGTGCCAGTAGTATTCTTCGGGGGGCGAACACTGAAGCTTTCTTT.